This TCR beta chain was sequenced for a study of T cells in Graves' hyperthyroidism and ophthalmopathy. Broader study findings: Ophthalmopathy cases were set apart from stable hyperthyroidism by a 13 V-J model.

The TCR beta CDR3 regions underwent amplification using RNA transcripts as the source. An initial round of RT-PCR targeting the TCR CDR3 relied on the HTBI primer set. TCRdb recomputed calls from the multiplex PCR reads with MiXCR, one row per CDR3 protein. Seen here are roughly 740,000 distinct CDR3 sequences, about 17% observed once, and the top ten hold under 10%. About this clonotype: What it binds is not known.

An absence of ophthalmopathy progression within 18 months meant stable Graves' hyperthyroidism. Hyperthyroidism had been newly diagnosed in patients aged 18 to 65, and its duration was under 2 months. 9.5 to 10 ml fresh peripheral blood yielded the PBMCs. The length of the CDR3 is 13 residues. Germline V CDR1 and CDR2: SGHRS, YFSETQ. V was pared by 3 bases and J by 8 bases, with 4 bases of the junction left unmatched. This rearrangement joins TRBV5-1 to TRBJ2-1, with 8 bases that match TRBD2. The receptor comes from a young man with Graves' hyperthyroidism. Sequencing was carried out using blood. The CDR3 nucleotides read TGCGCCAGCAGCTCGGGACTAGTGGATGAGCAGTTCTTC. Translation gives CASSSGLVDEQFF.